A single sample is the source of the 17 T cell receptor beta chains below, sequenced in a study of glioma-infiltrating T cells. Amplification of TCR alpha and beta CDR3 regions from RNA used iRepertoire nested multiplex PCR. TCRdb itself ran the multiplex PCR reads through MiXCR, one entry per CDR3 protein. The sample yields 150,000 or so distinct CDR3 sequences, about 39% seen once. The sample comprised glioma tissue, nonneoplastic brain tissue, or PBMCs (not recorded which). These receptors all stem from a human donor with low-grade glioma or glioblastoma, undergoing nonglioma brain surgery, or in good health (not recorded which).

CDR3 nucleotide sequence: TGCAGTGCTCACCCAGGGGTCGGCAATCAGCCCCAGCATTTT. Its protein is CSAHPGVGNQPQHF. This chain links TRBV20-1 with TRBJ1-5; a weak D match, TRBD1 (6 bases). CDR1 is DFQATT and CDR2 is SNEGSKA in the germline V gene (reference sequence). The CDR3 is 14 residues long. Trimming cost V 5 bases and J 2 bases, with 13 bases left between them.

By share, this clonotype ranks as medium-sized. The chain uses TRBV27 and TRBJ1-6; TRBD1 might be the D (5 bases). The CDR3 totals 16 residues. Deletions cut 5 bases from V and 6 bases from J, with 17 bases between. CDR1 and CDR2 from the germline V gene are MNHEY and SMNVEV (reference sequence). CDR3 DNA: TGTGCCAGCAGTCCTCTGGGGCGACAGAGTAATTCACCCCTCCACTTT. This encodes CASSPLGRQSNSPLHF.

This clonotype was detected a few times. The chain employs TRBV6-1 and TRBJ1-2; D not certain. Germline CDR1 and CDR2: MNHNS and SASEGT. Trimming pared 6 bases from V and 8 bases from J, leaving 13 bases between. The length of the CDR3 is 12 residues. Here the CDR3 reads CASSLTAKGYTF. Here the CDR3 DNA reads TGTGCCAGCAGCTTAACAGCAAAGGGCTACACCTTC.

This chain connects TRBV6-1 to TRBJ1-3; no reliable D call. Germline lookup yields CDR1 MNHNS and CDR2 SASEGT. Trimming took off 5 bases at V and 3 bases at J, with 11 bases between the two ends. CDR3 length: 14 residues. CDR3 sequence (DNA): TGTGCCAGCAGTTTGTCAGCCTTTGGAAACACCATATATTTT. The encoded protein is CASSLSAFGNTIYF.

This sequence joins TRBV6-1 and TRBJ1-1, with D possibly TRBD1 on 6 matching bases. Germline values: CDR1 MNHNS, CDR2 SASEGT. V was clipped by 7 bases and J by 0 bases, with 12 bases between them. This CDR3 has 14 amino acids. CDR3 loop: CASMLTGMNTEAFF. The CDR3 nucleotides are TGTGCCAGCATGTTAACAGGGATGAACACTGAAGCTTTCTTT.

The chain links TRBV20-1 to TRBJ1-1; 9 positions match TRBD1. V was clipped by 3 bases and J by 4 bases; unmatched bases: 6. Germline loops: CDR1 DFQATT, CDR2 SNEGSKA (reference sequence). The CDR3 length is 14 residues. The CDR3 coding sequence is TGCAGTGCTAGGTACGGGACAGGGACCACTGAAGCTTTCTTT. Translating it yields CSARYGTGTTEAFF.

There are a few counts of this clonotype. This chain links TRBV10-3 with TRBJ1-1, with 8 bases fitting TRBD1. Looked up from germline, CDR1 is ENHRY and CDR2 is SYGVKD. This CDR3 contains 13 residues. The trim removed 10 bases at V and 3 bases at J, leaving 7 bases unmatched. The CDR3 spells CATTDRGYTEAFF. As DNA, the CDR3 is TGTGCCACCACAGACAGGGGATACACTGAAGCTTTCTTT.

The genes are TRBV27 and TRBJ2-7; the match to TRBD2 covers 11 bases. Germline V gives CDR1 MNHEY, CDR2 SMNVEV (reference sequence). The CDR3 spans 17 residues. V lost 2 bases to trimming and J lost 0 bases; unmatched junction nucleotides: 6. The CDR3: CASSLKASGRYSYEQYF. Written as DNA, the CDR3 is TGTGCCAGCAGTTTAAAGGCTAGCGGGAGGTACTCCTACGAGCAGTACTTC.

The CDR3 region has the DNA TGTGCCAGCAGTGAATTAGACGGGGCAGAGACCCAGTACTTC. It translates to CASSELDGAETQYF. The chain links TRBV25-1 to TRBJ2-5; D is possibly TRBD1 or TRBD2 (5 bases each). V lost 1 base, J lost 4 bases, and 10 bases lay in between. The CDR3 runs 14 residues. The V gene's germline CDR1 is MGHDK and CDR2 SYGVNS.

This clonotype was picked up a small number of times. The chain links TRBV15 to TRBJ1-5; D not resolved. The CDR3 sequence is 13 residues long. The germline V gene encodes CDR1 LNHNV and CDR2 YYDKDF (reference sequence). V lost 3 bases and J lost 3, with 6 bases in between. The CDR3 DNA follows: TGTGCCACCAGCAGTCGTTCCAATCAGCCCCAGCATTTT. Its protein is CATSSRSNQPQHF.

This clonotype was found once. This chain uses TRBV6-1 with TRBJ2-1; possibly TRBD2 for D (5 bases). CDR3 size: 14 residues. V lost 5 bases and J 9 bases, leaving 17 bases between the germline ends. Germline loops: CDR1 MNHNS, CDR2 SASEGT. CDR3 protein: CASSTTISGGEQFF. For the CDR3, the DNA is TGTGCCAGCAGTACTACCATCAGTGGAGGTGAGCAGTTCTTC.

The chain uses TRBV7-2 and TRBJ1-6, with unresolved D. Trimming shortened V by 2 bases and J by 9 bases, and 14 bases separated the two germline ends. The CDR3 length is 15 residues. Per germline, CDR1 SGHTA and CDR2 FQGNSA. CDR3 amino acids: CASSLPPGVGSPLHF. CDR3 sequence (DNA): TGTGCCAGCAGCTTACCGCCGGGTGTCGGTTCACCCCTCCACTTT.

The chain couples TRBV7-2 to TRBJ1-3; D is possibly TRBD1 (6 bases). CDR1 is SGHTA and CDR2 is FQGNSA in the germline V gene. V gave up 5 bases and J gave up 1 base, with 15 bases separating them. This CDR3 region has 16 residues. CDR3: CASSIQGAGSGNTIYF. The CDR3 nucleotides are TGTGCCAGCAGCATACAGGGTGCAGGGTCTGGAAACACCATATATTTT.

The chain recombines TRBV9 with TRBJ1-2; TRBD1 aligns across 9 bases. The V gene end was trimmed by 5 bases and the J gene end by 3 bases; junction bases not matched to a gene: 5. The CDR3 totals 14 residues. CDR1 is SGDLS and CDR2 is YYNGEE in the germline V gene. The CDR3 loop reads CASSPGQGHYGYTF. The CDR3 DNA reads as TGTGCCAGCAGTCCGGGACAGGGACACTATGGCTACACCTTC.

This clonotype came up a few times. The chain couples TRBV6-2 or TRBV6-3 to TRBJ2-5; 8 positions match TRBD1. Germline V gives CDR1 MNHEY, CDR2 SVGEGT. J gave up 6 bases and V 5 bases, and 8 bases lay outside the gene matches. The CDR3 is 14 amino acids. The CDR3: CASSRTGGEKTQYF. The CDR3 coding sequence is TGTGCCAGCAGTCGTACAGGGGGTGAGAAGACCCAGTACTTC.

This clonotype is termed medium-sized (0.01 to 0.1%). The chain links TRBV6-1 to TRBJ1-1; D is ambiguous. The CDR3 has 14 residues. The V and J ends lost 7 bases and 1 base respectively, with 13 bases between them. The germline V gene has CDR1 MNHNS and CDR2 SASEGT. CDR3 sequence: CASTFGPQNTEAFF. The CDR3 coding sequence is TGTGCCAGCACCTTCGGGCCCCAGAACACTGAAGCTTTCTTT.

The gene calls are TRBV2 and TRBJ2-3, with no clear D. The CDR3 length is 15 residues. Trimming removed 7 bases at V and 0 bases at J, with 14 bases between. The V gene's germline CDR1 is SNHLY and CDR2 FYNNEI. CDR3 coding DNA: TGTGCCAGCACCCTAACTGACGGAAGCACAGATACGCAGTATTTT. It translates to CASTLTDGSTDTQYF.